These T cell receptor beta chains were read from a single sample in a study of human T cells and chemical hapten exposure. TCRdb ran MiXCR on the RACE reads and lists one entry per CDR3 protein. The data show some 38,000 distinct CDR3 sequences, with more than 6% seen just once and about a tenth held by the top ten. The source was whole blood, collected in connection with sensitization to the hapten diphenylcyclopropenone (DPC). The receptors stem from a woman younger than 45 with alopecia areata. Some clones in this sample may be carry-over from other donors' samples. Each CDR3 is given with its conserved first and last residue. The D gene is left open where the match is weak. The listing skips clone size in some rows; elsewhere it reads once, few, many or a size class.

>TRBD1|TRBV5-4|few|TRBJ1-1|16
TGTGCCAGCATCCCCACGACAGGGAAGGTGAAAGACGAAGCTTTCTTT
CASIPTTGKVKDEAFF
>TRBD1|TRBV10-2|NA|TRBJ1-5|13
TGCGCCAGTCGACAGGGAAACAATCAGCCCCAGCATTTT
CASRQGNNQPQHF
>NA|TRBV6-5|many|TRBJ2-1|14
TGTGCCAGCAGTACCCTGACTAGGCGGAATGAGCAGTTCTTC
CASSTLTRRNEQFF
>NA|TRBV5-8|NA|TRBJ1-1|13
TGTGCCAGCAGCTTGGGGGGGTACGCTGAAGCTTTCTTT
CASSLGGYAEAFF
>TRBD1|TRBV11-2|many|TRBJ2-1|15
TGTGCCAGCAGTTATACCGTGACAGGGACAGGTGAGCAGTTCTTC
CASSYTVTGTGEQFF
>NA|TRBV4-2|few|TRBJ2-7|17
TGTGCCAGCAGCCCAGAACCACCGGGGCCCCAGAACTACGAGCAGTACTTC
CASSPEPPGPQNYEQYF
>NA|TRBV6-2/TRBV6-3|many|TRBJ2-1|16
TGTGCCAGCAGCAGACCAGTCCAGAGCTCCTACAATGAGCAGTTCTTC
CASSRPVQSSYNEQFF
>NA|TRBV6-4|many|TRBJ2-3|14
TGTGCCAGCAGTGACTTGGGGGGCACAGATACGCAGTATTTT
CASSDLGGTDTQYF
>NA|TRBV2|many|TRBJ1-2|9
TGTGCCAGCACCACCGGTGTTGCCTTC
CASTTGVAF
>NA|TRBV27|few|TRBJ2-3|15
TGTGCCAGCAGTTCGGACAGTGAACCACCAGATACGCAGTATTTT
CASSSDSEPPDTQYF
>TRBD2|TRBV10-3|few|TRBJ2-3|16
TGTGCCACCCGGTGGGGTAGCGGGGGGAACACAGATACGCAGTATTTT
CATRWGSGGNTDTQYF
>NA|TRBV4-3|many|TRBJ1-1|14
TGCGCCAGCAGCCACCGAAGGGTGAACACTGAAGCTTTCTTT
CASSHRRVNTEAFF
>TRBD1|TRBV12-3/TRBV12-4|few|TRBJ1-1|17
TGTGCCAGCATCCCCCCCCCGGGACAGGGGGCTAACACTGAAGCTTTCTTT
CASIPPPGQGANTEAFF
>TRBD2|TRBV25-1|few|TRBJ2-7|15
TGTGCCAGCAGAGAACCGGGACTAGCGGGGCGGGAGCAGTACTTC
CASREPGLAGREQYF
>TRBD2|TRBV2|many|TRBJ2-7|14
TGTGCCAGCAGTGCTAGCGGGGGTTGGTACGAGCAGTACTTC
CASSASGGWYEQYF
>NA|TRBV6-5|few|TRBJ2-5|13
TGTGCCAGCAGTTACTCGGGGGTAGGGACCCAGTACTTC
CASSYSGVGTQYF
>NA|TRBV7-6|many|TRBJ2-7|13
TGTGCCAGCAGCTTAGCAGGGGGGGGCGAGCAGTACTTC
CASSLAGGGEQYF
>NA|TRBV4-3|few|TRBJ1-4|15
TGCGCCAGCAGCCAAGACTTACAGTGGGGAGAAAAACTGTTTTTT
CASSQDLQWGEKLFF
>NA|TRBV7-2|few|TRBJ1-4|16
TGTGCCAGCAGCTTACAGGGCCCTACAACTAATGAAAAACTGTTTTTT
CASSLQGPTTNEKLFF
>NA|TRBV12-3/TRBV12-4|NA|TRBJ2-7|15
TGTGCCAGCAGTCGTGAGTTTGGTGGGACCTACGAGCAGTACTTC
CASSREFGGTYEQYF
>TRBD2|TRBV20-1|many|TRBJ2-4|13
TGCAGTGCTCGCGCCGGGGGGAGAAACATTCAGTACTTC
CSARAGGRNIQYF
>NA|TRBV7-8|many|TRBJ2-3|15
TGTGCCAGCAGCTTATTATTGGGTTGGACAGATACGCAGTATTTT
CASSLLLGWTDTQYF
>NA|TRBV20-1|NA|TRBJ1-5|13
TGCAGTGCTCAACACGGAGGCGATCAGCCCCAGCATTTT
CSAQHGGDQPQHF
>NA|TRBV11-3|many|TRBJ2-1|12
TGTGCCAGCAGCTTAGACACTAGCGAGCAGTTCTTC
CASSLDTSEQFF
>NA|TRBV2|many|TRBJ1-2|12
TGTGCCAGCACCTATGTCCCCTATGGCTACACCTTC
CASTYVPYGYTF
>NA|TRBV12-3/TRBV12-4|NA|TRBJ1-1|12
TGTGCCAGCAAGACGACGTACACTGAAGCTTTCTTT
CASKTTYTEAFF
>NA|TRBV18|NA|TRBJ2-5|13
TGTGCCAGCTCACCAATGGTCCAAGAGACCCAGTACTTC
CASSPMVQETQYF
>NA|TRBV14|NA|TRBJ1-6|17
TGTGCCAGCAGCCAAGGGCAGACCAGCTCCTATAATTCACCCCTCCACTTT
CASSQGQTSSYNSPLHF
>NA|TRBV10-3|many|TRBJ1-2|14
TGTGCCATCAGTGATTCTAACAGTCCCTATGGCTACACCTTC
CAISDSNSPYGYTF
>NA|TRBV15|NA|TRBJ2-3|17
TGTGCCACCAGCAGAGATGGAGCGGGACGACAGGGAGATACGCAGTATTTT
CATSRDGAGRQGDTQYF
>NA|TRBV27|NA|TRBJ1-5|13
TGTGCCAGCAGACAGGGAAGGGGTCAGCCCCAGCATTTT
CASRQGRGQPQHF
>NA|TRBV28|NA|TRBJ2-7|15
TGTGCCAGCAGTCCCCAGAGGGTCGCCTTAGAAGAGCAGTACTTC
CASSPQRVALEEQYF
>NA|TRBV6-5|NA|TRBJ2-7|16
TGTGCCAGCAGTTCTTACTCGTTCGGGGCCTCCTACGAGCAGTACTTC
CASSSYSFGASYEQYF
>NA|TRBV12-3/TRBV12-4|many|TRBJ1-1|13
TGTGCCAGCAGTTTTGGCAGGAACACTGAAGCTTTCTTT
CASSFGRNTEAFF
>TRBD1|TRBV27|few|TRBJ1-2|14
TGTGCCAGCAGTTTCCGACAGGGGGCGGCTGGCTACACCTTC
CASSFRQGAAGYTF
>TRBD1|TRBV18|many|TRBJ2-5|14
TGTGCCAGCTCATCGGGACAGGTTCAAGAGACCCAGTACTTC
CASSSGQVQETQYF
>NA|TRBV20-1|many|TRBJ1-5|17
TGCAGTGCTAAAGACCTAGGCGGGGCAGCTAGCAATCAGCCCCAGCATTTT
CSAKDLGGAASNQPQHF
>TRBD1|TRBV5-1|many|TRBJ2-1|16
TGCGCCAGCAGCTTGGCAAGGGACAGGATAGACAATGAGCAGTTCTTC
CASSLARDRIDNEQFF
>NA|TRBV12-5|few|TRBJ2-5|13
TGTGCTAGCCGGTCAGGGACACAAGAGACCCAGTACTTC
CASRSGTQETQYF
>NA|TRBV7-9|many|TRBJ2-3|11
TGTGCCAGCAGCTCCCCTTACTCGCAGTATTTT
CASSSPYSQYF
>NA|TRBV7-2|NA|TRBJ2-3|14
TGTGCCAGCAGCTTTAACTACTCACCCGGTACGCAGTATTTT
CASSFNYSPGTQYF
>TRBD2|TRBV28|NA|TRBJ2-4|19
TGTGCCAGCAGTTCCTGGGCTAGCGGGAACCGACTAGCCAAAAACATTCAGTACTTC
CASSSWASGNRLAKNIQYF
>TRBD2|TRBV5-4|NA|TRBJ2-1|16
TGTGCCAGCAGCTTGGCCGGCGCGGGGGGGCGGGGTGAGCAGTTCTTC
CASSLAGAGGRGEQFF
>NA|TRBV6-1|NA|TRBJ2-1|13
TGTGCCAGCAGTGATCAGGGTCACAATGAGCAGTTCTTC
CASSDQGHNEQFF
>TRBD1|TRBV29-1|many|TRBJ2-3|13
TGCAGCGTCGTAACAGGGGGCCAGGATACGCAGTATTTT
CSVVTGGQDTQYF
>NA|TRBV28|NA|TRBJ2-3|15
TGTGCCAGCAGTTTAGGGGGGCGAGGCACAGATACGCAGTATTTT
CASSLGGRGTDTQYF
>TRBD2|TRBV3-1|many|TRBJ2-3|15
TGTGCCAGCGGAGTTAGCGGGGGGGCCAAAGATACGCAGTATTTT
CASGVSGGAKDTQYF
>NA|TRBV28|NA|TRBJ2-7|14
TGTGCCAGCAGTTTAACTCCCAGGGGCTACGAGCAGTACTTC
CASSLTPRGYEQYF
>TRBD1|TRBV4-1|NA|TRBJ2-3|21
TGCGCCAGCAGCCAAGTATATATGGCACTCGGACAGGGGGCAGTCACGGATACGCAGTATTTT
CASSQVYMALGQGAVTDTQYF
>TRBD1|TRBV27|many|TRBJ2-7|14
TGTGCCAGCAGTACCCCGGGACAGCCTTACGAGCAGTACTTC
CASSTPGQPYEQYF
>NA|TRBV28|NA|TRBJ2-7|15
TGTGCCAGCAGTCCCTCCGCGGGGGCCACCTACGAGCAGTACTTC
CASSPSAGATYEQYF
>NA|TRBV9|NA|TRBJ2-7|15
TGTGCCAGCAGCGTAGACTGGGGCCCCCCGGGCGAGCAGTACTTC
CASSVDWGPPGEQYF
>TRBD2|TRBV30|NA|TRBJ2-1|14
TGTGCCTGGAGGGGCGGGGGGGCCGGGAATGAGCAGTTCTTC
CAWRGGGAGNEQFF